A selection of T cell receptor beta chains follows, all from one sample in a study of CD8 T cells in Susac syndrome. TCRdb reprocessed the immunoSEQ multiplex PCR reads via MiXCR and lists one record per CDR3 protein. This repertoire shows 100,000 to 150,000 distinct CDR3 sequences, 85% to 95% found once; its top ten account for around 0.28%. The source material was CD8+ T cells from PBMCs. All receptors come from a human donor with Susac syndrome. Both conserved end residues are part of each CDR3. D genes are given only for firm matches. Size tells how often a clone was seen (once, few, many) or the class of an expanded clone, and some rows leave it out.

-	TRBV2	TRBJ2-5	-	CASLDASATQYF	TGTGCCAGCTTGGATGCAAGTGCGACCCAGTACTTC
-	TRBV9	TRBJ2-3	TRBD2	CASSPRRGDTQYF	TGTGCCAGCAGCCCGAGGCGGGGGGATACGCAGTATTTT
-	TRBV13	TRBJ2-7	TRBD2	CASSFTSGGTLEQYF	TGTGCCAGCAGCTTTACTAGCGGGGGGACCCTCGAGCAGTACTTC
-	TRBV20-1	TRBJ2-5	-	CSAVALGAQYF	TGCAGTGCGGTGGCGTTAGGGGCCCAGTACTTC
-	TRBV2	TRBJ1-5	-	CASSEMDVSSNQPQHF	TGTGCCAGCAGTGAAATGGACGTTAGTAGCAATCAGCCCCAGCATTTT
-	TRBV11-2	TRBJ2-3	TRBD2	CASSLETVLAGADTDTQYF	TGTGCCAGCAGCTTAGAAACCGTCCTAGCGGGGGCCGACACAGATACGCAGTATTTT
once	TRBV9	TRBJ2-2	-	CASSALTGGELFF	TGTGCCAGCAGCGCCCTGACGGGCGGGGAGCTGTTTTTT
-	TRBV7-9	TRBJ2-7	-	CASSLGVYEQYF	TGTGCCAGCAGTTTGGGTGTCTACGAGCAGTACTTC
once	TRBV3-1	TRBJ2-7	-	CASSPAGTWEQYF	TGTGCCAGCAGCCCCGCAGGGACTTGGGAGCAGTACTTC
-	TRBV19	TRBJ2-7	-	CASRPGQSSYEQYF	TGTGCCAGTAGACCGGGACAAAGCTCCTACGAGCAGTACTTC
-	TRBV2	TRBJ2-1	-	CASKGSYNEQFF	TGTGCCAGCAAAGGGAGCTACAATGAGCAGTTCTTC